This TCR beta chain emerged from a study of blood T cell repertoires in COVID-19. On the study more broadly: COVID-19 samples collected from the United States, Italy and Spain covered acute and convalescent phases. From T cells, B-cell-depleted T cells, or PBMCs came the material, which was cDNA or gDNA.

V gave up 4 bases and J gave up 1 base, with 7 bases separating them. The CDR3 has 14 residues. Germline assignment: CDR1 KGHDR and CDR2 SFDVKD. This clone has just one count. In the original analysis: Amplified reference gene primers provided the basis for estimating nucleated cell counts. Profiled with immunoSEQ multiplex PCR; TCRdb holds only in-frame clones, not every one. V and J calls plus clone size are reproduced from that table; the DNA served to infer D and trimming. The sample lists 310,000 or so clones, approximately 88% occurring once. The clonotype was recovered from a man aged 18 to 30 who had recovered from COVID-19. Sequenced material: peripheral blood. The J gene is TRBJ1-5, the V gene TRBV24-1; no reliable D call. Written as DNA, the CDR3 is TGTGCCACCAGTGACCCCCGGAGCAATCAGCCCCAGCATTTT. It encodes CATSDPRSNQPQHF.